The 21 T cell receptor beta chains below were found in one sample sequenced in a study of blood T cell repertoires in COVID-19. Method: immunoSEQ multiplex PCR; TCRdb's copy keeps in-frame clones and lacks some. The sample consists of 63,000 or so clones, more than 70% of them appearing once. The sample comprised peripheral blood. These receptors originate from a human donor in a cohort sampled during active COVID-19.

This chain links TRBV2 with TRBJ2-4, with D possibly matching TRBD2 (6 bases). The germline V gene has CDR1 SNHLY and CDR2 FYNNEI. The CDR3 spans 15 residues. V was clipped by 6 bases and J by 0 bases, with 12 bases between them. The CDR3 region has the DNA TGTGCCAGCAGCTCGGGACTCCTAGCCAAAAACATTCAGTACTTC. It codes for CASSSGLLAKNIQYF.

The V call is TRBV10-3, the J call TRBJ2-2; 14 bases are a match to TRBD2. Trimming cost V 4 bases and J 5 bases; bases outside gene matches: 3. This CDR3 region has 16 residues. Germline CDR1 ENHRY, CDR2 SYGVKD. CDR3 coding DNA: TGTGCCATCAGTGGACTAGCGGGAGGGGATACCGGGGAGCTGTTTTTT. Translation gives CAISGLAGGDTGELFF.

This clone was detected only once. This chain links TRBV13 with TRBJ2-5, with 9 positions matching TRBD1. Germline CDR1 reads PRHDT; CDR2 reads FYEKMQ (reference sequence). This CDR3 region has 16 residues. V lost 7 bases to trimming and J lost 5 bases; unmatched junction nucleotides: 14. The CDR3: CASTLLKGTGYETQYF. The CDR3 region has the DNA TGTGCCAGCACCCTCCTTAAGGGGACAGGGTATGAGACCCAGTACTTC. Together with reference TRBV13 and TRBJ2-5, the CDR3 gives the full variable domain: AAGVIQSPRHLIKEKRETATLKCYPIPRHDTVYWYQQGPGQDPQFLISFYEKMQSDKGSIPDRFSAQQFSDYHSELNMSSLELGDSALYFCASTLLKGTGYETQYFGPGTRLLVL.

The gene calls are TRBV30 and TRBJ2-2; 7 bases line up with TRBD1. This CDR3 is 15 amino acids long. V was clipped by 0 bases and J by 3 bases; unmatched bases: 4. Germline V CDR1 and CDR2: GTSNPN, SVGIG (reference sequence). The CDR3 DNA is TGTGCCTGGAGTGTAAGGACAGGATACACCGGGGAGCTGTTTTTT. Its translation is CAWSVRTGYTGELFF.

The rearrangement joins TRBV5-6 to TRBJ2-7, with 7 positions matching TRBD1. Germline trimming cut 2 bases from V and 6 bases from J; bases unmatched to any gene: 5. CDR3 length: 13 amino acids. Germline V gives CDR1 SGHDT, CDR2 YYEEEE. For the CDR3, the DNA is TGTGCCAGCAGCTTCCAGGGGGTCGGCGAGCAGTACGTC. Protein: CASSFQGVGEQYV.

The rearrangement links TRBV6-4 to TRBJ2-3, with TRBD2 matching over 9 bases. The CDR3 totals 15 residues. The V gene's germline CDR1 is MRHNA and CDR2 SNTAGT. V shed 0 bases, J shed 4 bases, and the junction held 2 bases outside the gene matches. The CDR3 here is CASSDSSGSADTQYF. As DNA, the CDR3 is TGTGCCAGCAGTGACTCTAGCGGGAGCGCAGATACGCAGTATTTT.

V gene TRBV2 combines with J gene TRBJ1-4; 9 bases align to TRBD1. The CDR3 is 17 residues long. The ends lost 4 bases at V and 8 bases at J; junction bases unmatched: 14. Looked up from germline, CDR1 is SNHLY and CDR2 is FYNNEI. The CDR3 sequence is CASSAGAGDRGNEKLFF. For the CDR3, the DNA is TGTGCCAGCAGTGCGGGTGCCGGTGACAGGGGGAACGAAAAACTGTTTTTT.

This chain uses TRBV2 with TRBJ2-3; perhaps TRBD1 as D (6 bases). With 4 bases removed from V and 0 bases from J, the gap between germline ends came to 8 bases. This CDR3 spans 14 amino acids. Germline V CDR1 and CDR2: SNHLY, FYNNEI. CDR3 loop: CASSVDSSTDTQYF. The DNA for the CDR3 is TGTGCCAGCAGTGTGGACAGTAGCACAGATACGCAGTATTTT. Together with reference TRBV2 and TRBJ2-3, the CDR3 gives the full variable domain: EPEVTQTPSHQVTQMGQEVILRCVPISNHLYFYWYRQILGQKVEFLVSFYNNEISEKSEIFDDQFSVERPDGSNFTLKIRSTKLEDSAMYFCASSVDSSTDTQYFGPGTRLTVL.

The genes are TRBV5-4 and TRBJ1-5; tentative D call: TRBD1 (6 bases). The germline V and J ends were trimmed by 2 bases and 6 bases, with 12 bases remaining between them. This CDR3 spans 14 amino acids. The V gene's germline CDR1 is SGHNT and CDR2 YYREEE (reference sequence). The CDR3 bases are TGTGCCAGCAGCTTCGGGGGGCTGGGTCAGCCCCAGCATTTT. It codes for CASSFGGLGQPQHF.

The rearrangement links TRBV14 to TRBJ2-7, with 8 bases identical to TRBD2. CDR3 size: 14 residues. CDR1 SGHDN and CDR2 FVKESK come from the germline V gene. After removal of 2 bases from V and 4 bases from J, the junction contained 4 bases not matched to a gene. The CDR3 nucleotides read TGTGCCAGCAGCCAATACGGGGGGGGTTACGAGCAGTACGTC. Amino acids: CASSQYGGGYEQYV.

This chain links TRBV29-1 with TRBJ2-5, with a tentative D call TRBD1 (6 bases). V gave up 3 bases and J gave up 2 bases, with 10 bases separating them. CDR3 length: 13 residues. Germline lookup yields CDR1 SQVTM and CDR2 ANQGSEA. The CDR3 bases are TGCAGCGTTGAGACAGGTCTTCAAGAGACCCAGTACTTC. This sequence encodes CSVETGLQETQYF.

This chain connects TRBV5-5 to TRBJ2-3, with 9 bases that match TRBD1. This CDR3 is built from 16 residues. Unmatched junction bases numbered 11, after V lost 4 bases and J lost 5 bases. Germline loops: CDR1 SGHKS, CDR2 YYEKEE (reference sequence). CDR3 DNA sequence: TGTGCCAGCAGCCCTTTCGGGACAGGGTCCGGAGATACGCAGTATTTT. Its protein is CASSPFGTGSGDTQYF. Full variable domain (outside the CDR3, taken from reference TRBV5-5 and TRBJ2-3): DAGVTQSPTHLIKTRGQQVTLRCSPISGHKSVSWYQQVLGQGPQFIFQYYEKEERGRGNFPDRFSARQFPNYSSELNVNALLLGDSALYLCASSPFGTGSGDTQYFGPGTRLTVL.

This clone was detected a few times. This chain joins TRBV7-2 and TRBJ2-6, with a possible D match to TRBD1 (5 bases). The CDR3 is 18 residues long. Germline CDR1 SGHTA, CDR2 FQGNSA. Between the trimmed V and J ends, which lost 1 base and 4 bases, there was a span of 17 bases. Here the CDR3 reads CASSLVPHGASGANVLTF. The CDR3 DNA follows: TGTGCCAGCAGCTTAGTACCCCATGGGGCGTCCGGGGCCAACGTCCTGACTTTC.

The chain combines TRBV7-8 with TRBJ2-2; 7 nucleotides line up with TRBD2. Germline V gene sequence: CDR1 SGHVS, CDR2 FQNEAQ. The CDR3 is made up of 16 amino acids. V shed 6 bases and J 3 bases; nucleotides not matched to a gene: 10. CDR3 amino acids: CASRRRAGVDTGELFF. The CDR3 coding sequence is TGTGCCAGCAGGAGAAGGGCGGGAGTCGACACCGGGGAGCTGTTTTTT.

The chain recombines TRBV11-1 with TRBJ2-3; D remains ambiguous. Trimming pared 5 bases from V and 0 bases from J, leaving 9 bases between. The CDR3 is 14 amino acids. Germline V CDR1 and CDR2: SGHAT, FQDESV (reference sequence). CDR3 DNA sequence: TGTGCCAGCAGCCTTTTTCCCAGCACAGATACGCAGTATTTT. Its protein product is CASSLFPSTDTQYF.

The chain joins TRBV11-1 to TRBJ2-5; possibly TRBD2 for D (6 bases). Trimming took 5 bases from V and 4 from J, leaving 17 bases between them. CDR1 and CDR2 from the germline V gene are SGHAT and FQDESV (reference sequence). This CDR3 has 15 residues. CDR3 protein: CASSQRPGGVETQYF. As DNA, the CDR3 is TGTGCCAGCAGCCAACGACCTGGCGGGGTAGAGACCCAGTACTTC.

CDR3 coding DNA: TGTGCCAGCAGCCTCCTAGCAGGGGGCTTCGATGAGCAGTTCTTC. Protein sequence: CASSLLAGGFDEQFF. The rearrangement links TRBV6-6 to TRBJ2-1; TRBD1 matches 8 bases. J was trimmed by 8 bases and V by 6 bases; bases with no gene match: 12. CDR3 size: 15 residues. Looked up from germline, CDR1 is MNHNY and CDR2 is SVGAGI (reference sequence).

The V gene is TRBV2, the J gene TRBJ2-5; D is ambiguous. Germline assignment: CDR1 SNHLY and CDR2 FYNNEI. The length of the CDR3 is 12 residues. The V end was cut by 5 bases, the J end by 1 base, with 5 bases between. CDR3 nucleotides: TGTGCCAGCAGTTATATCCAAGAGACCCAGTACTTC. It specifies CASSYIQETQYF.

The V call is TRBV10-3, the J call TRBJ1-2; weak D call: TRBD1 (5 bases). Germline CDR1 ENHRY, CDR2 SYGVKD. The CDR3 is 14 amino acids. V was cut by 0 bases and J by 4 bases, with 9 bases left in between. DNA for the CDR3: TGTGCCATCAGTGAGTCTGGACAACCCTATGGCTACACCTTC. The encoded protein is CAISESGQPYGYTF.

CDR3 loop: CSAAGTSFNEQFF. The CDR3 coding sequence is TGCAGCGCCGCCGGGACTAGCTTCAATGAGCAGTTCTTC. The V call is TRBV29-1, the J call TRBJ2-1, with TRBD2 identical over 9 bases. Unmatched junction bases numbered 7, after V lost 7 bases and J lost 6 bases. This CDR3 region has 13 residues. Germline V gene sequence: CDR1 SQVTM, CDR2 ANQGSEA.

The V and J genes are TRBV7-6 and TRBJ2-7, with D hard to call. Between the trimmed V and J ends, which lost 5 bases and 5 bases, there was a span of 25 bases. CDR3 length equals 17 residues. The germline V gene has CDR1 SGHVS and CDR2 FNYEAQ. The CDR3 sequence is CASSLYPPQPQVDEQYF. The DNA of the CDR3 is TGTGCCAGCAGCCTATACCCCCCCCAGCCCCAGGTCGACGAGCAGTACTTC.